The rows below give T cell receptor beta chains drawn from one sample of a study of cytomegalovirus exposure and HLA in healthy donors. Here immunoSEQ multiplex PCR was the method, and the copy in TCRdb shows in-frame clones only, minus some. The listing records 85,000 to 110,000 clones. Sample: PBMCs. These receptor sequences come from a man aged 35-49 years in good health and CMV-seronegative. Both conserved end residues are part of each CDR3. The D gene is left open where the match is weak.

>TRBD2|TRBV27|TRBJ2-7
TGTGCCAGCAGTCTACTAGAACTAGGAGCGGGAGTACCCTACGAGCAGTACTTC
CASSLLELGAGVPYEQYF
>.|TRBV6-5|TRBJ1-4
TGTGCCAGCAGTTACTCGGCAGGGGTATCTGAAAAACTGTTTTTT
CASSYSAGVSEKLFF
>.|TRBV10-1|TRBJ2-2
TGCGCCAGCAGCCCCTCCGGGAGCGGGGAGCTGTTTTTT
CASSPSGSGELFF
>TRBD2|TRBV6-1|TRBJ2-1
TGTGCCAGCGCCCCACTAGCGGGAGATAGGGGTGAGCAGTTCTTC
CASAPLAGDRGEQFF
>TRBD2|TRBV7-7|TRBJ2-7
TGTGCCAGCAGCTCGGTGCCGGGACTACTATACTTACGAGCGCAGTACTTC
CASSSVPGLLYLRAQYF
>TRBD1|TRBV15|TRBJ2-1
TGTGCCACCAGCAGCAGACAGGGACGAGTGAATGAGCAGTTCTTC
CATSSRQGRVNEQFF
>TRBD1|TRBV9|TRBJ2-1
TGTGCCAGCAGCCAGGGACAGGGCTATGAGCAGTTCTTC
CASSQGQGYEQFF
>.|TRBV6-6|TRBJ1-1
TGTGCCAGCAGTTACTCGAGACAAATGAACACTGAAGCTTTCTTT
CASSYSRQMNTEAFF
>TRBD1|TRBV30|TRBJ1-1
TGTGCCTGGGTAGGGACAGGGGGGACTGAAGCTTTCTTT
CAWVGTGGTEAFF
>TRBD2|TRBV18|TRBJ2-7
TGTGCCAGCTCACCTGATCAGGGGATTTTGGCTAGCGGGAAGTTCCACGAGCAGTACTTC
CASSPDQGILASGKFHEQYF
>TRBD2|TRBV9|TRBJ2-3
TGTGCCAGCAGCGCCGAGGGACTAGCGGGAGCGGATGGGACAGATACGCAGTATTTT
CASSAEGLAGADGTDTQYF
>.|TRBV30|TRBJ2-5
TGTGCCTGGAGTCCCCGGGGGTCGGACAAGACCCAGTACTTC
CAWSPRGSDKTQYF
>.|TRBV19|TRBJ2-5
TGTGCCAGTAGTAGTCAGGACCAAGAGACCCAGTACTTC
CASSSQDQETQYF
>.|TRBV10-2|TRBJ2-7
TGCGCCAGCAGTGATTCAGGGGACAAACTCGAGCAGTACTTC
CASSDSGDKLEQYF